This entry features one TCR beta chain sequence. The sample originates from a study of CD8+ T cells in alopecia areata. Study information: For the treated group, dosing was oral tofacitinib at 5 to 10 mg twice daily. Dosing spanned 6 to 18 months on tofacitinib, then 6 months off drug.

Following extraction, RNA underwent reverse transcription to cDNA, which served as the sequencing template. Clones were read by immunoSEQ multiplex PCR, and TCRdb kept only the in-frame ones, dropping some. The table lists 90,000 to 150,000 clones, 35% to 40% of them singletons, with about 3.1% in the top ten. As part of sample collection, lesional scalp punch biopsies and peripheral blood were taken from alopecia areata patients. T lymphocytes (CD4+ and CD8+) were sorted from PBMCs. Germline V lookup: CDR1 SGHNT, CDR2 YENEEA. CDR3 size: 15 residues. V was shortened by 5 bases and J by 2 bases, with 12 bases between the two germline ends.

The chain couples TRBV11-3 to TRBJ2-2, with D perhaps matching TRBD2 (5 bases). Sequencing was carried out using CD4+ T cells sorted from blood. The sequence came from a human donor with alopecia areata. The CDR3 protein is CASSPAGVNTGELFF. The CDR3 DNA sequence: TGTGCCAGCAGCCCCGCCGGGGTCAACACCGGGGAGCTGTTTTTT.